Sequencing of this TCR beta chain was carried out in a study of CD8 T cells in ankylosing spondylitis. TCRdb reprocessed the 5' RACE reads via MiXCR and lists one record per CDR3 protein. The sample contains 750,000 to 850,000 distinct CDR3 sequences, about 11% of which appear only once. Study-wide findings and caveats: Blood from ankylosing spondylitis patients appeared to carry a characteristic roughly 8-variant TCR beta motif.

This clonotype showed up just a few times. Its target is unknown. The CDR3 contains 15 residues. Trimming took off 0 bases at V and 2 bases at J, with 8 bases between the two ends. Germline V gene sequence: CDR1 MGHRA, CDR2 YSYEKL. The sequenced material came from blood, either unsorted or a sorted T cell fraction (not recorded which). The receptor comes from a male donor with ankylosing spondylitis. V gene TRBV4-1 combines with J gene TRBJ1-3; D gene unclear. CDR3 protein: CASSQESRTGNTIYF. DNA of the CDR3: TGCGCCAGCAGCCAAGAAAGTAGGACTGGAAACACCATATATTTT.